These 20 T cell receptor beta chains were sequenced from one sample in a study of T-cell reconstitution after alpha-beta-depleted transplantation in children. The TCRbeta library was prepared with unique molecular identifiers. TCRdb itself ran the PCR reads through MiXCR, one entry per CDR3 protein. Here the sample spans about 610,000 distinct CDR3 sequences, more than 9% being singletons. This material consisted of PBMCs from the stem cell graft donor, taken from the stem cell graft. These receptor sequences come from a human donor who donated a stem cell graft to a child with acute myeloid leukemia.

CDR3 in amino acids: CASSPRTSRQGTDTQYF. CDR3 in DNA: TGTGCCAGCAGCCCTCGGACTTCAAGACAGGGCACAGATACGCAGTATTTT. The chain recombines TRBV7-2 with TRBJ2-3; D possibly corresponds to TRBD1 (6 bases). There are 17 residues in the CDR3. Germline CDR1 SGHTA, CDR2 FQGNSA. V shed 5 bases and J shed 1 base, with 19 bases lying between them. Full variable domain (rest looked up from reference TRBV7-2 and TRBJ2-3): GAGVSQSPSNKVTEKGKDVELRCDPISGHTALYWYRQSLGQGLEFLIYFQGNSAPDKSGLPSDRFSAERTGGSVSTLTIQRTQQEDSAVYLCASSPRTSRQGTDTQYFGPGTRLTVL.

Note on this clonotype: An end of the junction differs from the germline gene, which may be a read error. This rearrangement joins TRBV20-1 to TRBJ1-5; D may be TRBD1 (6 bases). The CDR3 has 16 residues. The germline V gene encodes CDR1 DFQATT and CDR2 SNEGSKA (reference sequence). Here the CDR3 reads CCARDGGRGGNQPQHF. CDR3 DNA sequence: TGCTGTGCTAGAGATGGCGGCAGGGGAGGCAATCAGCCCCAGCATTTT.

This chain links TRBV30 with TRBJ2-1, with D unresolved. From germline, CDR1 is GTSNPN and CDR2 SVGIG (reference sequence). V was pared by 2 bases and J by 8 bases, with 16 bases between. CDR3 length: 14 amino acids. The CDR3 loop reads CAWSYIRVGHEQFF. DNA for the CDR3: TGTGCCTGGAGTTACATTAGGGTTGGTCATGAGCAGTTCTTC.

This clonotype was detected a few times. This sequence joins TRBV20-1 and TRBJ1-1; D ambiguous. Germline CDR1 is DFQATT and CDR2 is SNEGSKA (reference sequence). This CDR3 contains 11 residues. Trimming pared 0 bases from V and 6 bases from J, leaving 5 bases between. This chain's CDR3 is CSARDEPEAFF. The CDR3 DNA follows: TGCAGTGCTAGAGATGAGCCTGAAGCTTTCTTT.

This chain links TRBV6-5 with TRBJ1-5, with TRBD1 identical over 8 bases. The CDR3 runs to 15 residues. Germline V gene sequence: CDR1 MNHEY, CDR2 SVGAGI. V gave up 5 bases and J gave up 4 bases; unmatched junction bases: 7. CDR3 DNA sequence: TGTGCCAGCAGTCGTTCCGGGACAGGAAATCAGCCCCAGCATTTT. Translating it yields CASSRSGTGNQPQHF.

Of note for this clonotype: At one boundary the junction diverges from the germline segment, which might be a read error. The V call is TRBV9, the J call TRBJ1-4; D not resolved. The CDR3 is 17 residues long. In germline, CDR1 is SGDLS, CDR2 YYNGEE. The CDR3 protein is CASSVEGRRWTNEKLLF. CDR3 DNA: TGTGCCAGCAGCGTAGAGGGCAGGCGTTGGACTAATGAAAAACTGCTTTTT.

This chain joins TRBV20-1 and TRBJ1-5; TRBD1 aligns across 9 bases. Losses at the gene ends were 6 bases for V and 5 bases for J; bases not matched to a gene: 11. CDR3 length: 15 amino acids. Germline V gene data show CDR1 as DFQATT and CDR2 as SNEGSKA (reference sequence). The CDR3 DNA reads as TGCAGTGCCAAAACCGGGACAGGGTTCGATCAGCCCCAGCATTTT. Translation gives CSAKTGTGFDQPQHF.

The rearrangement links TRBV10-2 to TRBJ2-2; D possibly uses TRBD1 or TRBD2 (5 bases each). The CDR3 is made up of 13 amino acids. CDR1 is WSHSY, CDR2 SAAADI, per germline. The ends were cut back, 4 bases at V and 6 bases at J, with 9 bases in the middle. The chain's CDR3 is CASSGVGAGELFF. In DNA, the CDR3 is TGCGCCAGCAGTGGGGTGGGGGCCGGGGAGCTGTTTTTT.

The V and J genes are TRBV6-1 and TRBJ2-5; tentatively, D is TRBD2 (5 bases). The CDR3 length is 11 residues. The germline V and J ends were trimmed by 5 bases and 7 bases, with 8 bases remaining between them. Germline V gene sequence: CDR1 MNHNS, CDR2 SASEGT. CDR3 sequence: CASSSGWTQYF. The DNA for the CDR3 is TGTGCCAGCAGTTCGGGATGGACCCAGTACTTC.

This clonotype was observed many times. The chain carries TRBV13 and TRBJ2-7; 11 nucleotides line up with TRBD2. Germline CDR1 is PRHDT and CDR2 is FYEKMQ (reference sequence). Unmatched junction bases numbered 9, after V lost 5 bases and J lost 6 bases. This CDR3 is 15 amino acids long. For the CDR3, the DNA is TGTGCCAGCAGCCATCGATTAGCGGGAGGGGGCGAGCAGTACTTC. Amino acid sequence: CASSHRLAGGGEQYF.

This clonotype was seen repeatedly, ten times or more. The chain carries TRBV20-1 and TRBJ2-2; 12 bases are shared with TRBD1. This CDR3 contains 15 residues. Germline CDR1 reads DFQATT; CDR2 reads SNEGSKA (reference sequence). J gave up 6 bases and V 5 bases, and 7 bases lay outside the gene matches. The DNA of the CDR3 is TGCAGTGCTCCGCCCGGGACAGGGGGCTCCGGGGAGCTGTTTTTT. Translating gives CSAPPGTGGSGELFF.

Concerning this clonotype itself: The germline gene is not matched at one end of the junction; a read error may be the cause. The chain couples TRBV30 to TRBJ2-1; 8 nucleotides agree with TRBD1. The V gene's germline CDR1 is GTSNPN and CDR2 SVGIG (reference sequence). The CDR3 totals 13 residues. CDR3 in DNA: TGTGCCCGGAGGGACAGGCCCTACAATGAGCAGTTCTTC. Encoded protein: CARRDRPYNEQFF.

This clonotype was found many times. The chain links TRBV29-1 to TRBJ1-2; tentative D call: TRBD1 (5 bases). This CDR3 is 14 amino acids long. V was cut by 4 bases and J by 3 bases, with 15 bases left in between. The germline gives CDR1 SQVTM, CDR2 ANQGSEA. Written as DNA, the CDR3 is TGCAGCGTTGTTGGCAGGGCAGAGGACTATGGCTACACCTTC. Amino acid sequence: CSVVGRAEDYGYTF.

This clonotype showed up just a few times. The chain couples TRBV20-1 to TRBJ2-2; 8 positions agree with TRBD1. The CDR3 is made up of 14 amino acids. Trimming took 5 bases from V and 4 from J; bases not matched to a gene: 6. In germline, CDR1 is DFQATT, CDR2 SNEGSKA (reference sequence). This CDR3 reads CSAGQGSGTGELFF. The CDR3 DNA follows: TGCAGTGCTGGACAGGGATCGGGCACCGGGGAGCTGTTTTTT.

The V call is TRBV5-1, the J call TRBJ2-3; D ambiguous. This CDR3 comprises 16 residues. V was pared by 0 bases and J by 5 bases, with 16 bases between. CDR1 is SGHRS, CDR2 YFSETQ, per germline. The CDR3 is CASSLEGRLPGDTQYF. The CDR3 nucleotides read TGCGCCAGCAGCTTGGAAGGTCGGCTACCAGGAGATACGCAGTATTTT.

This CDR3 reads CASSSMTSGWAGTGELFF. CDR3 in DNA: TGTGCCAGCAGCTCCATGACTAGCGGGTGGGCCGGCACCGGGGAGCTGTTTTTT. The chain links TRBV11-2 to TRBJ2-2; 10 bases are a match to TRBD2. CDR3 length equals 18 residues. The V gene end was trimmed by 4 bases and the J gene end by 4 bases; junction bases not matched to a gene: 12. Per germline, CDR1 SGHAT and CDR2 FQNNGV.

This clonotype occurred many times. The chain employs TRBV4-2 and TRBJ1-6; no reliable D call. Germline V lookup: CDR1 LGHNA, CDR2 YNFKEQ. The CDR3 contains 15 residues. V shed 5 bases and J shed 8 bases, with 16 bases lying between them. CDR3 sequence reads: CASSSQEVIDSPLHF. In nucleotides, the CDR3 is TGTGCCAGCAGCTCCCAAGAAGTCATAGATTCACCCCTCCACTTT.

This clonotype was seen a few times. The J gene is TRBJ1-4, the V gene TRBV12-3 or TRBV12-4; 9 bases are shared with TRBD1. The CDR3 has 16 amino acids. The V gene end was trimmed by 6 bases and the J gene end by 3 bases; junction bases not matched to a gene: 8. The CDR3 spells CASSNRGHGANEKLFF. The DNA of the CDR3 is TGTGCCAGCAGCAACAGGGGGCACGGTGCTAATGAAAAACTGTTTTTT.

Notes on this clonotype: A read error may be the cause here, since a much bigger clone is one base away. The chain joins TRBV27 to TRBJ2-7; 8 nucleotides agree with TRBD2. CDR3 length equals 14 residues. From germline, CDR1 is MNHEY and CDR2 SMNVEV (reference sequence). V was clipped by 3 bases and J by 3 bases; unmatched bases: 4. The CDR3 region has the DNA TGTGCCAGCAGTTTCGGGGGGGCAGTCTACGAGCAGTACTTC. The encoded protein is CASSFGGAVYEQYF.

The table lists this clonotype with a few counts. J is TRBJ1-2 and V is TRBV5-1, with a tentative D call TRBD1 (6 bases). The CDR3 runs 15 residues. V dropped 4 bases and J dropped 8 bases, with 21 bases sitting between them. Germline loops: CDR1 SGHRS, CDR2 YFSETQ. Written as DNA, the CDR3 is TGCGCCAGCAGCGGCACAGGGCCACGTACGGACGGCTACACCTTC. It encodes CASSGTGPRTDGYTF.